This is a list of T cell receptor beta chains from one sample in a study of cytomegalovirus exposure and HLA in healthy donors. Assay: immunoSEQ multiplex PCR; the TCRdb copy retains only in-frame clones and omits some. The table includes 200,000 to 250,000 clones, more than 75% detected once. The specimen sequenced was PBMCs. The origin of the receptors is a human donor in good health. CDR3s include the opening cysteine and the closing phenylalanine or tryptophan. Each record gives: CDR3 length, J gene, V gene, clone size, D gene, CDR3 protein, CDR3 DNA. The D gene is left open where the match is weak. Clone size is not always given. Where it is, it says once, few, many or a class for expanded clones.

>15|TRBJ1-5|TRBV28|-|TRBD1
CASSRDRGSNQPQHF
TGTGCCAGCAGCAGAGACAGGGGAAGCAATCAGCCCCAGCATTTT
>15|TRBJ1-2|TRBV28|-|TRBD1
CASSTDGTGNYGYTF
TGTGCCAGCAGTACTGACGGGACAGGGAACTATGGCTACACCTTC
>17|TRBJ2-5|TRBV10-3|-|TRBD1
CAISESIAPTGEETQYF
TGTGCCATCAGTGAGTCGATAGCCCCGACAGGGGAAGAGACCCAGTACTTC
>15|TRBJ2-2|TRBV30|-|-
CAWSLLGFSTGELFF
TGTGCCTGGAGTCTCCTCGGTTTTTCTACCGGGGAGCTGTTTTTT
>14|TRBJ2-1|TRBV29-1|-|-
CSVASSASYNEQFF
TGCAGCGTTGCGTCTAGCGCGTCCTACAATGAGCAGTTCTTC
>16|TRBJ1-2|TRBV6-1|-|TRBD1
CASSEEWTGGITGYTF
TGTGCCAGCAGTGAAGAATGGACAGGGGGCATCACGGGCTACACCTTC
>15|TRBJ2-1|TRBV2|-|TRBD2
CASTTSGNSYNEQFF
TGTGCCAGCACAACTAGCGGGAACTCCTACAATGAGCAGTTCTTC
>15|TRBJ2-5|TRBV7-7|once|TRBD1
CASSPVRGGRETQYF
TGTGCTAGCAGCCCAGTCAGAGGGGGCAGGGAGACCCAGTACTTC
>12|TRBJ1-2|TRBV30|few|TRBD1
CAWTLSQGDSTF
TGTGCCTGGACCCTATCCCAGGGGGACAGCACCTTC
>15|TRBJ1-1|TRBV19|-|-
CASSRQGTMNTEAFF
TGTGCCAGTAGCCGCCAGGGGACCATGAACACTGAAGCTTTCTTT
>12|TRBJ1-5|TRBV7-9|-|-
CASSDRDTLQHF
TGTGCCAGCAGTGACCGGGACACCCTCCAGCATTTT
>13|TRBJ1-1|TRBV9|-|TRBD1
CASSVGGQSEAFF
TGTGCCAGCAGCGTAGGGGGACAGTCTGAAGCTTTCTTT
>13|TRBJ2-5|TRBV5-1|-|-
CASSLDRKETQYF
TGCGCCAGCAGCTTGGACAGGAAAGAGACCCAGTACTTC
>16|TRBJ1-1|TRBV14|-|-
CASSLSWGGNGTEAFF
TGTGCCAGCAGCCTTTCGTGGGGGGGAAATGGTACTGAAGCTTTCTTT
>15|TRBJ2-6|TRBV19|few|-
CASSANTPGANVLTF
TGTGCCAGTAGCGCCAACACACCCGGGGCCAACGTCCTGACTTTC
>13|TRBJ1-1|TRBV10-3|-|-
CAISGTVNTEAFF
TGTGCCATCAGCGGGACTGTGAACACTGAAGCTTTCTTT
>16|TRBJ2-1|TRBV6-1|-|TRBD2
CASSEDRLAVYNEQFF
TGTGCCAGCAGTGAGGACCGCCTAGCGGTTTACAATGAGCAGTTCTTC
>15|TRBJ1-3|TRBV18|-|TRBD1
CASSPRDSSGNTIYF
TGTGCCAGCTCACCACGGGACAGCTCTGGAAACACCATATATTTT
>15|TRBJ2-7|TRBV4-1|-|TRBD2
CASSQGSSGSYEQYF
TGCGCCAGCAGCCAAGGATCCAGCGGGAGCTACGAGCAGTACTTC
>16|TRBJ2-1|TRBV2|-|-
CASSEEGTALNNEQFF
TGTGCCAGCAGTGAGGAAGGAACAGCTTTAAACAATGAGCAGTTCTTC
>15|TRBJ1-3|TRBV6-6|-|TRBD1
CASSYSGTGQNTIYF
TGTGCCAGCAGTTACTCCGGGACAGGGCAAAACACCATATATTTT
>14|TRBJ2-5|TRBV11-2|-|TRBD2
CASNGGGGGETQYF
TGTGCCAGCAACGGCGGGGGGGGCGGAGAGACCCAGTACTTC
>14|TRBJ1-1|TRBV4-3|few|-
CASSQDRGSTEAFF
TGCGCCAGCAGCCAAGATCGAGGGAGCACTGAAGCTTTCTTT
>15|TRBJ1-6|TRBV25-1|-|TRBD1
CASSPGQGAHSPLHF
TGTGCCAGCTCCCCGGGACAGGGGGCTCATTCACCCCTCCACTTT
>16|TRBJ2-2|TRBV29-1|few|TRBD2
CSVRRVAGDTTGELFF
TGCAGCGTCCGTCGGGTAGCGGGAGATACCACCGGGGAGCTGTTTTTT
>15|TRBJ2-7|TRBV4-1|once|-
CASSPYGESSYEQYF
TGCGCCAGCAGCCCCTACGGGGAAAGCTCCTACGAGCAGTACTTC
>14|TRBJ2-7|TRBV19|-|TRBD2
CASSPTSGFYEQYF
TGTGCCAGTAGTCCCACTAGCGGGTTCTACGAGCAGTACTTC
>15|TRBJ2-7|TRBV9|-|TRBD1
CASSSFSGTGYEQYF
TGTGCCAGCAGCTCTTTCTCCGGGACAGGCTACGAGCAGTACTTC
>15|TRBJ1-2|TRBV6-5|-|-
CASSYQWGVSYGYTF
TGTGCCAGCAGTTACCAATGGGGGGTTAGCTATGGCTACACCTTC
>16|TRBJ2-2|TRBV15|-|TRBD2
CATSPNRLAGTGELFF
TGTGCCACCAGCCCCAACCGACTAGCGGGCACCGGGGAGCTGTTTTTT
>13|TRBJ1-1|TRBV29-1|-|-
CSVDTAQVTEAFF
TGCAGCGTAGACACGGCCCAAGTCACTGAAGCTTTCTTT
>15|TRBJ2-1|TRBV2|once|TRBD2
CASSELAGGYNEQFF
TGTGCCAGCAGTGAACTAGCGGGAGGATACAATGAGCAGTTCTTC
>13|TRBJ2-3|TRBV5-6|-|-
CASSGSGTDTQYF
TGTGCCAGCAGTGGGAGCGGCACAGATACGCAGTATTTT
>15|TRBJ1-4|TRBV7-9|-|-
CASSLGTATNEKLFF
TGTGCCAGCAGCTTAGGGACAGCAACTAATGAAAAACTGTTTTTT
>15|TRBJ1-3|TRBV27|-|TRBD1
CASRRGTGNGNTIYF
TGTGCCAGCAGAAGGGGGACAGGGAATGGAAACACCATATATTTT
>20|TRBJ2-7|TRBV15|-|TRBD2
CATRRGIGLAVPGVLYEQYF
TGTGCCACCAGGAGAGGGATAGGACTAGCGGTCCCAGGGGTACTTTACGAGCAGTACTTC
>15|TRBJ2-3|TRBV5-8|-|TRBD1
CASSYGQVPVDTQYF
TGTGCCAGCAGTTACGGACAGGTTCCTGTGGATACGCAGTATTTT
>15|TRBJ1-5|TRBV2|few|TRBD1
CASSADREWNQPQHF
TGTGCCAGCAGCGCCGACAGGGAGTGGAATCAGCCCCAGCATTTT
>14|TRBJ2-5|TRBV7-7|-|TRBD1
CASSSGTGTETQYF
TGTGCTAGCAGCTCTGGGACAGGGACCGAGACCCAGTACTTC
>15|TRBJ2-2|TRBV19|-|-
CASSIPYRETGELFF
TGTGCCAGTAGTATCCCATACAGGGAAACCGGGGAGCTGTTTTTT
>15|TRBJ1-4|TRBV28|-|TRBD1
CASSLQGAGEEKLFF
TGTGCCAGCAGTTTACAGGGGGCTGGGGAAGAAAAACTGTTTTTT
>18|TRBJ2-1|TRBV15|-|TRBD2
CATSSISIAGQVYNEQFF
TGTGCCACCAGCAGCATCTCAATAGCGGGCCAGGTCTACAATGAGCAGTTCTTC
>12|TRBJ1-2|TRBV5-4|-|-
CASSLWQTSYTF
TGTGCCAGCAGCTTGTGGCAGACAAGCTACACCTTC
>16|TRBJ1-2|TRBV7-9|-|-
CASTLARSGDQYGYTF
TGTGCCAGCACCCTAGCCCGGTCAGGGGATCAGTATGGCTACACCTTC
>16|TRBJ2-7|TRBV10-1|-|TRBD2
CASSDLGTSGSYEQYF
TGCGCCAGCAGTGATTTAGGGACTAGCGGGAGCTACGAGCAGTACTTC
>15|TRBJ1-6|TRBV19|-|-
CASSIGTAQNSPLHF
TGTGCCAGTAGTATAGGCACAGCTCAGAATTCACCCCTCCACTTT
>14|TRBJ2-1|TRBV4-3|-|TRBD2
CASSQVSGTSGQFF
TGCGCCAGCAGCCAAGTTTCCGGGACTAGCGGGCAGTTCTTC
>17|TRBJ2-3|TRBV5-1|-|-
CASGDYSRGLSSDTQYF
TGCGCCAGCGGCGACTATAGCAGGGGTTTGAGTTCAGATACGCAGTATTTT
>13|TRBJ1-2|TRBV6-1|-|TRBD1
CASNSARGYGYTF
TGTGCCAGCAACTCAGCCAGGGGGTATGGCTACACCTTC
>14|TRBJ2-7|TRBV19|-|-
CASKSDGGTYEQYF
TGTGCCAGTAAGTCGGACGGAGGGACCTACGAGCAGTACTTC
>15|TRBJ2-2|TRBV5-8|-|TRBD1
CASSHITGGTGELFF
TGTGCCAGCAGCCATATTACAGGGGGCACCGGGGAGCTGTTTTTT
>13|TRBJ2-2|TRBV27|once|-
CASSALRTGELFF
TGTGCCAGCAGCGCGCTTCGGACCGGGGAGCTGTTTTTT
>14|TRBJ2-3|TRBV5-1|-|-
CASSLGRATDTQYF
TGCGCCAGCAGCTTGGGCAGGGCCACAGATACGCAGTATTTT
>15|TRBJ2-5|TRBV6-6|-|TRBD1
CASSYSGTGRETQYF
TGTGCCAGCAGTTACTCGGGGACAGGGCGGGAGACCCAGTACTTC
>15|TRBJ2-2|TRBV27|-|TRBD1
CASSFRTGNTGELFF
TGTGCCAGCAGTTTTCGGACAGGGAACACCGGGGAGCTGTTTTTT
>13|TRBJ2-7|TRBV21-1|-|-
CASRTRIVDEQYF
TGTGCCAGCAGAACCAGGATAGTTGACGAGCAGTACTTC
>15|TRBJ2-2|TRBV5-1|-|TRBD1
CASSRGQINTGELFF
TGCGCCAGCAGCAGGGGACAGATAAACACCGGGGAGCTGTTTTTT